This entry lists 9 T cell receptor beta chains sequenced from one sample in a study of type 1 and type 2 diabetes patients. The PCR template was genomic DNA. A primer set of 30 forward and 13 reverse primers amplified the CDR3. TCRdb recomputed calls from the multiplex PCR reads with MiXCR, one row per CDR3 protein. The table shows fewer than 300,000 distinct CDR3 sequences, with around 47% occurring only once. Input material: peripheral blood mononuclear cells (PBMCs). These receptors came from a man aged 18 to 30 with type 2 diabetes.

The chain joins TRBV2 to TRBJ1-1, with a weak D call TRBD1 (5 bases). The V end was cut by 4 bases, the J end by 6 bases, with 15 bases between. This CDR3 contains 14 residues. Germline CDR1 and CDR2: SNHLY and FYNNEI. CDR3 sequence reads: CASSVRGGISEAFF. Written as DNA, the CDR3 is TGTGCCAGCAGTGTACGGGGGGGGATATCTGAAGCTTTCTTT.

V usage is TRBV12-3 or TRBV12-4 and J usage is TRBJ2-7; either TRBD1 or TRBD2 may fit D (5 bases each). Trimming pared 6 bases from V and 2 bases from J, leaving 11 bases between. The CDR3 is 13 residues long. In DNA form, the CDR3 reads TGTGCCAGCAGAGCCGGGGCGCCCTACGAGCAGTACTTC. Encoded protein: CASRAGAPYEQYF.

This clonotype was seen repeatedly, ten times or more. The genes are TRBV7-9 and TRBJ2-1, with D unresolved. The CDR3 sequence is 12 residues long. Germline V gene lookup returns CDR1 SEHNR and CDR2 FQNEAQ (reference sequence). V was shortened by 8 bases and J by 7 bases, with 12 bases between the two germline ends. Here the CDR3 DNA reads TGTGCCAGCGCTACGGTAGGGAATGAGCAGTTCTTC. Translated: CASATVGNEQFF.

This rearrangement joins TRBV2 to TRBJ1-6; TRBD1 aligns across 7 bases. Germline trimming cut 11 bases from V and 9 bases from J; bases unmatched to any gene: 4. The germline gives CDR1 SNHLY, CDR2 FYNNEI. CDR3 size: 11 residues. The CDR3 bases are TGTGCCGGACAGGCGATTTCACCCCTCCACTTT. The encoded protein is CAGQAISPLHF.

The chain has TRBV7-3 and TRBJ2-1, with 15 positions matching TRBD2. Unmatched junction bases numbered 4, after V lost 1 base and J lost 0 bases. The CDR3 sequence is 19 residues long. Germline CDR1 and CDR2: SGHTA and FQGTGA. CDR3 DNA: TGTGCCAGCAGCTTAATGGGACTAGCGGGGGGTATCTCCTACAATGAGCAGTTCTTC. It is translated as CASSLMGLAGGISYNEQFF.

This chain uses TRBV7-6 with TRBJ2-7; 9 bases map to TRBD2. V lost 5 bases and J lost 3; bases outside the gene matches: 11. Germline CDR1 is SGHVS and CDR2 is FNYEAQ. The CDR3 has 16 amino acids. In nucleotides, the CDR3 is TGTGCCAGCAGCCCGACGAGGGGACTAGCTTTCTACGAGCAGTACTTC. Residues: CASSPTRGLAFYEQYF.

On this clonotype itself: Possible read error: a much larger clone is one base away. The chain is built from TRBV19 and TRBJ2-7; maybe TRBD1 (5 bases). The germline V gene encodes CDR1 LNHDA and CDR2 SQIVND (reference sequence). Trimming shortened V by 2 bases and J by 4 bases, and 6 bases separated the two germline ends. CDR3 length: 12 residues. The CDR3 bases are TGTGCCAGTAGTATACAGGGATACGAGCAGTACTTC. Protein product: CASSIQGYEQYF.

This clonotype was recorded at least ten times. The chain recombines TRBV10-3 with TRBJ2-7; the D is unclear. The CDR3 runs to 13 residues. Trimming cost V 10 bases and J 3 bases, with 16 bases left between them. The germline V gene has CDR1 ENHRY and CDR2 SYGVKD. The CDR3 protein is CATRSRGLYEQYF. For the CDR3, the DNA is TGTGCCACACGGTCGAGAGGCCTCTACGAGCAGTACTTC.

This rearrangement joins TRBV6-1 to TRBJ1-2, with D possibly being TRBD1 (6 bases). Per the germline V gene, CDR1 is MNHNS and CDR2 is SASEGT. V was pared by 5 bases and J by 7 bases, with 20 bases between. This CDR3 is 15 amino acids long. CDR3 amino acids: CASSQSIRGGFGYTF. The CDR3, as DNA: TGTGCCAGCAGTCAGTCAATAAGAGGGGGTTTTGGCTACACCTTC.